This T cell receptor beta chain was sequenced for a study of blood T cell repertoires in COVID-19. Overall study: PBMCs, B-cell-depleted T cells, or T cells provided the cDNA or gDNA that made up the material.

The CDR3 has 13 amino acids. CDR1 and CDR2 (germline): SNHLY, FYNNEI. V lost 6 bases and J lost 6; bases outside the gene matches: 6. The age range of participants was about 18 to 90 years, with residence in about two dozen US areas. Either two negative PCRs, clearance, or symptom resolution qualified Cohort 3 donors as recovered. TCRdb's table, derived via immunoSEQ multiplex PCR, lists solely in-frame clones and lacks some. In the table there are a few hundred thousand clones, around 83% of which are singletons. The sequence derives from a woman in her forties or fifties who had recovered from COVID-19. The chain combines TRBV2 with TRBJ1-2; TRBD1 aligns across 8 bases. Sequencing input: PBMCs or T cells enriched from blood (not recorded which). CDR3 in DNA: TGTGCCAGCAGCCCAGACAGGGGAGATGGCTACACCTTC. This sequence encodes CASSPDRGDGYTF. Full variable domain (remainder filled in from reference TRBV2 and TRBJ1-2): EPEVTQTPSHQVTQMGQEVILRCVPISNHLYFYWYRQILGQKVEFLVSFYNNEISEKSEIFDDQFSVERPDGSNFTLKIRSTKLEDSAMYFCASSPDRGDGYTFGSGTRLTVV.